The entry that follows covers one T cell receptor beta chain sequence. Its antigen is still unknown. Germline trimming cut 4 bases from V and 0 bases from J; bases unmatched to any gene: 3. Germline V CDR1 and CDR2: KGHSH, LQKENI. This CDR3 is 15 amino acids long. TCRdb's table, derived via immunoSEQ multiplex PCR, lists solely in-frame clones and lacks some. Of more than 1.2 million clones detected, less than 99% appear once; the ten largest clones hold approximately 0.4%. These data belong to a study of shared clonotypes between healthy human individuals. Across the whole study: Each donor's CD4 naive and CD4 memory cells filled three plates apiece, CD8 naive two, and CD8 memory one. Study results and caveats: Memory subsets had estimated richness that was generally smaller than that of naive subsets. Rarefaction curves obtained for sorted subsets showed sequencing incomplete despite large depth.

Researchers partitioned CD4+ cells into CD45RA+ naive and CD45RA-negative memory subsets. The chain employs TRBV18 and TRBJ1-5; 7 nucleotides align to TRBD1. The sequenced sample consisted of naive CD4+ T cells sorted from blood. Documented subset: CD45RA+ positively selected. The sequence came from a man younger than 40 in good health. The CDR3: CASSRGTDSNQPQHF. The CDR3 DNA follows: TGTGCCAGCTCACGAGGGACAGATAGCAATCAGCCCCAGCATTTT.